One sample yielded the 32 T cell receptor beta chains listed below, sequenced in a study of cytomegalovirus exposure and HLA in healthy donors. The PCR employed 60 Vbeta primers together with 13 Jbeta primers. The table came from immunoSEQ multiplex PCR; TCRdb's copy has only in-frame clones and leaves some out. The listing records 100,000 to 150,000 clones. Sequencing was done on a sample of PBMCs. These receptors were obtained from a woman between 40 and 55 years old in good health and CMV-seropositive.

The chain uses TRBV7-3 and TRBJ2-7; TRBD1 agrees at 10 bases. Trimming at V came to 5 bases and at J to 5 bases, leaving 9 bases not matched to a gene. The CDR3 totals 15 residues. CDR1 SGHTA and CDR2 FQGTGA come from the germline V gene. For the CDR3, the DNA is TGTGCCAGCAGCGACCCGGGACAGGGGTTACACGAGCAGTACTTC. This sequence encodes CASSDPGQGLHEQYF.

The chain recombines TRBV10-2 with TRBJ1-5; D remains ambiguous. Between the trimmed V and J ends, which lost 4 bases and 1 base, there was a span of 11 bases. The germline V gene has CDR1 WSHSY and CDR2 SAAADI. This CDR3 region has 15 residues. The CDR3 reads CASSGNSNSNQPQHF. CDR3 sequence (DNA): TGCGCCAGCAGTGGCAACTCTAACAGCAATCAGCCCCAGCATTTT.

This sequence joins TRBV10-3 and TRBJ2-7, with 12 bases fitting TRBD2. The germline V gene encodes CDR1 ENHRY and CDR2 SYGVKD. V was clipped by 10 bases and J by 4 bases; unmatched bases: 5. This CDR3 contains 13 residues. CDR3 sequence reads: CATTGTSGYEQYF. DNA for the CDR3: TGTGCCACCACCGGGACTAGCGGGTACGAGCAGTACTTC.

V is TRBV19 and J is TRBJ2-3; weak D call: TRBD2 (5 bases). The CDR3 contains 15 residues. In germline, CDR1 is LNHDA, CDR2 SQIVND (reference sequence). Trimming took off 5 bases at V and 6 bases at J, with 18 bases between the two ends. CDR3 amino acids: CASSPGVGLRDTQYF. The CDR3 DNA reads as TGTGCCAGTAGTCCCGGGGTAGGCCTGAGGGATACGCAGTATTTT.

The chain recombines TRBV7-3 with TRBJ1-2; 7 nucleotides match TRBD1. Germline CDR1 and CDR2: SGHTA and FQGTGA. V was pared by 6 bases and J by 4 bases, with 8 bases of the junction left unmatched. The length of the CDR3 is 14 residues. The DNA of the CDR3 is TGTGCCAGCAGGCGGACCGGGACAGTCTATGGCTACACCTTC. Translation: CASRRTGTVYGYTF.

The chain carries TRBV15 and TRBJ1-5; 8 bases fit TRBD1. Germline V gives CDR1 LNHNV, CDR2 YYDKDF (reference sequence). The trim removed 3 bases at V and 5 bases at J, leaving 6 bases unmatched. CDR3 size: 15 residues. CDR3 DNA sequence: TGTGCCACCAGCAGGGAGGACAGGGTAGATCAGCCCCAGCATTTT. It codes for CATSREDRVDQPQHF.

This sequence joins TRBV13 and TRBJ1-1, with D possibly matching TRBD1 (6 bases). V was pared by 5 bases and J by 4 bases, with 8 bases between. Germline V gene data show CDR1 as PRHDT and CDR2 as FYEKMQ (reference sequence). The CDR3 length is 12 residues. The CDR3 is CASSPRGTEAFF. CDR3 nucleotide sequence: TGTGCCAGCAGCCCCAGGGGCACTGAAGCTTTCTTT.

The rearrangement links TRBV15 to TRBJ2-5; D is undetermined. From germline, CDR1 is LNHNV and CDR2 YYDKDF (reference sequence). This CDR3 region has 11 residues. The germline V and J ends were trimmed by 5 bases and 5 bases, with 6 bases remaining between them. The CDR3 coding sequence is TGTGCCACCAGCGTTATGGAGACCCAGTACTTC. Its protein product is CATSVMETQYF.

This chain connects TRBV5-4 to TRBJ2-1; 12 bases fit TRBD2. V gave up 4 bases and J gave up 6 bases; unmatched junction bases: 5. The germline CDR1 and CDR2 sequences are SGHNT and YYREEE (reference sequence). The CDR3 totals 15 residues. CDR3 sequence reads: CASSHGTSGRNEQFF. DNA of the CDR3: TGTGCCAGCAGCCACGGGACTAGCGGGCGCAATGAGCAGTTCTTC.

The DNA of the CDR3 is TGTGCCAGCAGCTCCCCACCCGGGGGCTACACCTTC. It codes for CASSSPPGGYTF. The V call is TRBV5-4, the J call TRBJ1-2; D ambiguous. Germline-derived CDR1 and CDR2 are SGHNT and YYREEE (reference sequence). Trimming took 3 bases from V and 8 from J, leaving 11 bases between them. The CDR3 totals 12 residues.

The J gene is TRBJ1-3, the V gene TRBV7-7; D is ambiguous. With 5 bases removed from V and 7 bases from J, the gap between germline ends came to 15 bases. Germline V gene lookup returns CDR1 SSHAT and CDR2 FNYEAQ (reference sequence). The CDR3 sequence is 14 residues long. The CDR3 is CASSAGVGENTIYF. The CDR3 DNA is TGTGCCAGCAGCGCCGGGGTCGGGGAGAACACCATATATTTT. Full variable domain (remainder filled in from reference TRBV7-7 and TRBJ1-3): GAGVSQSPRYKVTKRGQDVTLRCDPISSHATLYWYQQALGQGPEFLTYFNYEAQPDKSGLPSDRFSAERPEGSISTLTIQRTEQRDSAMYRCASSAGVGENTIYFGEGSWLTVV.

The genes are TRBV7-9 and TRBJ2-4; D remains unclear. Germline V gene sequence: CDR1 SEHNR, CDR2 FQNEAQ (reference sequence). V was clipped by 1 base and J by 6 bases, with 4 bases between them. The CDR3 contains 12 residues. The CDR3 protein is CASSLGANIQYF. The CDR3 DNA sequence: TGTGCCAGCAGCTTAGGGGCAAACATTCAGTACTTC.

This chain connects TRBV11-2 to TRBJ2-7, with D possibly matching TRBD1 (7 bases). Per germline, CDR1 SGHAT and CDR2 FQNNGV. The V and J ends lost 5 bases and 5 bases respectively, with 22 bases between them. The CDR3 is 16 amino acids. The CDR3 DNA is TGTGCCAGCAGCCCCCGCGGAGGGGGCGTCAAAAACGAGCAGTACTTC. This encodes CASSPRGGGVKNEQYF.

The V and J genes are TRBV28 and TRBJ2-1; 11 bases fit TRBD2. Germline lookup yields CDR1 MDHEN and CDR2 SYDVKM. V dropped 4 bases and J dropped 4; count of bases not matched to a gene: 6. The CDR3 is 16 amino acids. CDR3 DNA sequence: TGTGCCAGCAGTTCACACCGACTAGCGGGATACAATGAGCAGTTCTTC. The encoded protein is CASSSHRLAGYNEQFF.

In DNA form, the CDR3 reads TGCAGCGCCGAAGGGGGACCGCGACAAGAGACCCAGTACTTC. Translation: CSAEGGPRQETQYF. This chain joins TRBV29-1 and TRBJ2-5, with D perhaps matching TRBD1 (6 bases). Germline values: CDR1 SQVTM, CDR2 ANQGSEA. Between the trimmed V and J ends, which lost 7 bases and 2 bases, there was a span of 17 bases. The CDR3 is made up of 14 amino acids.

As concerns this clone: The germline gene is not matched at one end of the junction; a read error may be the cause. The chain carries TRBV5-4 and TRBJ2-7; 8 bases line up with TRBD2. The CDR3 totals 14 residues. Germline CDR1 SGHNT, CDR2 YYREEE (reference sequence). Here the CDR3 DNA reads TGTGCCAGCAGCTCGGGAATGGCCAGCGGGAGACACCACTTC. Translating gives CASSSGMASGRHHF. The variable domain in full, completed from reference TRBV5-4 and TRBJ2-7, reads ETGVTQSPTHLIKTRGQQVTLRCSSQSGHNTVSWYQQALGQGPQFIFQYYREEENGRGNFPPRFSGLQFPNYSSELNVNALELDDSALYLCASSSGMASGRHHFGPGTRLTVT.

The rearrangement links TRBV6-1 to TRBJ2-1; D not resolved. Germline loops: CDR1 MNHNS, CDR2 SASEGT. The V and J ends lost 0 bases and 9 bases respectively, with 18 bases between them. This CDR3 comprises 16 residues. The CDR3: CASSEAQDTFAREQFF. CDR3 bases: TGTGCCAGCAGTGAAGCGCAAGACACCTTTGCACGTGAGCAGTTCTTC.

CDR3 nucleotide sequence: TGTGCTAGTGGAACCGGGGATTCACCCCTCCACTTT. Translation gives CASGTGDSPLHF. The rearrangement links TRBV12-5 to TRBJ1-6; unclear D gene. The CDR3 covers 12 residues. Germline CDR1 is LGHNT and CDR2 is FRNRAP. V was trimmed by 6 bases and J by 8 bases, leaving 8 bases between them.

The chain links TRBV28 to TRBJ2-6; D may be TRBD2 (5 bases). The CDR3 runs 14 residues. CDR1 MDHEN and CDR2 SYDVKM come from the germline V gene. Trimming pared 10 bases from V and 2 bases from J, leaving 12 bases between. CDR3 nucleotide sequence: TGTGCCACCCAAGACGGGACTGGGGCCAACGTCCTGACTTTC. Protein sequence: CATQDGTGANVLTF.

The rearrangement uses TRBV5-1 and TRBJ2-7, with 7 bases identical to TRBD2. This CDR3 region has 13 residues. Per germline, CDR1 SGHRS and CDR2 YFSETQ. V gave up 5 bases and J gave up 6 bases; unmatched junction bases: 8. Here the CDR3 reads CASSWTSSVEQYF. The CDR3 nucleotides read TGCGCCAGCAGTTGGACTAGTTCTGTCGAGCAGTACTTC.

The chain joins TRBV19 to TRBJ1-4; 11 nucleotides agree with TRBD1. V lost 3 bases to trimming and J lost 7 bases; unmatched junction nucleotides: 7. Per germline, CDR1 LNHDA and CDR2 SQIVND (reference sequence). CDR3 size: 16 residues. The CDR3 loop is CASSIGPGTGGEKLFF. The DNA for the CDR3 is TGTGCCAGTAGTATTGGGCCCGGGACAGGGGGTGAAAAACTGTTTTTT. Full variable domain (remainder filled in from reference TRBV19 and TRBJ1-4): DGGITQSPKYLFRKEGQNVTLSCEQNLNHDAMYWYRQDPGQGLRLIYYSQIVNDFQKGDIAEGYSVSREKKESFPLTVTSAQKNPTAFYLCASSIGPGTGGEKLFFGSGTQLSVL.

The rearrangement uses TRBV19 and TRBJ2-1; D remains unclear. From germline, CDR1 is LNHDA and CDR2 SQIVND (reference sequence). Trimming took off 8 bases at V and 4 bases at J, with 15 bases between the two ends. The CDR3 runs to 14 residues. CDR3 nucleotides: TGTGCCAGTCAAGATCCGGGTCCATACAATGAGCAGTTCTTC. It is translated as CASQDPGPYNEQFF.

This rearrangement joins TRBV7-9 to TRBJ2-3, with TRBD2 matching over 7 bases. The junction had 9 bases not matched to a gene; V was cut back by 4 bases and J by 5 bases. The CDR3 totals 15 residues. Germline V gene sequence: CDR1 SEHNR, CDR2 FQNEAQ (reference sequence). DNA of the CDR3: TGTGCCAGCAGCTCCCGGGGAGGGGCGGGAGATACGCAGTATTTT. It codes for CASSSRGGAGDTQYF.

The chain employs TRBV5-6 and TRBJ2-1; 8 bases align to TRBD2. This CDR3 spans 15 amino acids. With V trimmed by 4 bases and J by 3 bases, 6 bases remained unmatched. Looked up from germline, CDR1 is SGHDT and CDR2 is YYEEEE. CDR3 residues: CASSPTSAIYNEQFF. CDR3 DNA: TGTGCCAGCAGCCCGACTAGCGCAATCTACAATGAGCAGTTCTTC. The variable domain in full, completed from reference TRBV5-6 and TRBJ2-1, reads DAGVTQSPTHLIKTRGQQVTLRCSPKSGHDTVSWYQQALGQGPQFIFQYYEEEERQRGNFPDRFSGHQFPNYSSELNVNALLLGDSALYLCASSPTSAIYNEQFFGPGTRLTVL.

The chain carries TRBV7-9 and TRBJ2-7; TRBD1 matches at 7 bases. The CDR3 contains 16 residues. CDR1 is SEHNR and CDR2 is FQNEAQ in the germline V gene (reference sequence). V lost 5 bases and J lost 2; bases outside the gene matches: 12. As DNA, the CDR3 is TGTGCCAGCAGCCGAGTATGGGACAGCGCGGCCTACGAGCAGTACTTC. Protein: CASSRVWDSAAYEQYF.

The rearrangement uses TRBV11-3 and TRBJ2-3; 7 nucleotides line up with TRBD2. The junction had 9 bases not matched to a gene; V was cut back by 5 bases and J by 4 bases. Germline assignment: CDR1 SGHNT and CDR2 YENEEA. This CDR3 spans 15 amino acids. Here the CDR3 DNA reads TGTGCCAGCAGCCCCGTGGGAGGGGCCGCAGATACGCAGTATTTT. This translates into CASSPVGGAADTQYF. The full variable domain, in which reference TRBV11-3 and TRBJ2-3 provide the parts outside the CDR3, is EAGVVQSPRYKIIEKKQPVAFWCNPISGHNTLYWYLQNLGQGPELLIRYENEEAVDDSQLPKDRFSAERLKGVDSTLKIQPAELGDSAVYLCASSPVGGAADTQYFGPGTRLTVL.

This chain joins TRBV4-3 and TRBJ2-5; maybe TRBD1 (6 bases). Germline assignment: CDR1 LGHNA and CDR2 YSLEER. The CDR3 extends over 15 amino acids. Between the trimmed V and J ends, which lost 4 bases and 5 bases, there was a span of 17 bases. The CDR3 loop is CASSPQVGAWETQYF. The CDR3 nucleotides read TGCGCCAGCAGCCCCCAGGTGGGGGCTTGGGAGACCCAGTACTTC.

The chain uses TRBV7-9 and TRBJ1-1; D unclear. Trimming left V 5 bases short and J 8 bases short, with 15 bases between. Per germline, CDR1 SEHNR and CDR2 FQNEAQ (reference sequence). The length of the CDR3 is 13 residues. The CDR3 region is CASSPRLAPEAFF. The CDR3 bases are TGTGCCAGCAGCCCTCGACTGGCCCCCGAAGCTTTCTTT.

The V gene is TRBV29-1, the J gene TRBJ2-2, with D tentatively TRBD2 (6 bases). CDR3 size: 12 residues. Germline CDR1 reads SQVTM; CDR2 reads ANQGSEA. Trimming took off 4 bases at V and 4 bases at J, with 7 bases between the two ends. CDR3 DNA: TGCAGCGTTGGGGGGGTCACCGGGGAGCTGTTTTTT. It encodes CSVGGVTGELFF.

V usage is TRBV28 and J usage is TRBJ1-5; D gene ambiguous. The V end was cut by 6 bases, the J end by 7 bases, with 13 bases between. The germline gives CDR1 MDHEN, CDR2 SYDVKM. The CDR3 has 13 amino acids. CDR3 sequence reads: CASSPSQAQPQHF. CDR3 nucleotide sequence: TGTGCCAGCAGCCCCTCACAAGCGCAGCCCCAGCATTTT.

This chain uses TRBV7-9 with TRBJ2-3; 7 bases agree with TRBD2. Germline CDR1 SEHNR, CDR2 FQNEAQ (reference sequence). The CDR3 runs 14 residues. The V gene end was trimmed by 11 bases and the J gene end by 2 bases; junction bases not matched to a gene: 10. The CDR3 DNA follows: TGTGCCGGTGGGGCTAGCGGAAACACAGATACGCAGTATTTT. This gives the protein CAGGASGNTDTQYF.

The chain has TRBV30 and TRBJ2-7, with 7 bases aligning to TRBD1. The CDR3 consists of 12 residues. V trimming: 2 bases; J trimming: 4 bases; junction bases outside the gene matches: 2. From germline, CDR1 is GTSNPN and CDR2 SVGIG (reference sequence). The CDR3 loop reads CAWSQGVYEQYF. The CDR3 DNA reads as TGTGCCTGGAGTCAGGGGGTGTACGAGCAGTACTTC.